Sequencing of this T cell receptor (beta chain) was carried out in a study of Graves' ophthalmopathy and Graves' hyperthyroidism. Study in general: Peripheral blood was obtained at first diagnosis, ahead of any treatment.

For repertoire sequencing, the TCR beta CDR3 regions were amplified from RNA transcripts. The workflow started with a first-round RT-PCR run with HTBI primers and then moved on to a second-round multiplex PCR. TCRdb reprocessed the multiplex PCR reads via MiXCR and lists one record per CDR3 protein. The sample carries 650,000 to 900,000 distinct CDR3 sequences, 40% recorded once. As the starting material, more than 7.5 ml of fresh peripheral blood yielded the PBMCs. V lost 0 bases to trimming and J lost 14 bases, with 16 bases between them. Germline values: CDR1 ENHRY, CDR2 SYGVKD. The CDR3 sequence is 13 residues long.

This TCR derives from an adult man with Graves' ophthalmopathy. This rearrangement joins TRBV10-3 to TRBJ2-5, with D perhaps TRBD1 (6 bases). Sequencing was carried out using peripheral blood. CDR3 region: CAISESTVTGSYF. CDR3 in DNA: TGTGCCATCAGTGAGTCGACCGTGACAGGCTCCTACTTC.